This passage covers 14 T cell receptor beta chains from one sample sequenced in a study of blood T cells in healthy people across ages. Combining a sample-barcoded 5' primer with a J-beta primer mix, a second PCR ran for 7 to 11 cycles. TCRdb called the 5' RACE reads again in MiXCR, with one record for every CDR3 protein. The profile shows about 650,000 distinct CDR3 sequences, about 30% of them singletons. The specimen sequenced was blood. The origin of the receptors is a woman aged 80 or over in good health.

This clonotype was counted many times. The rearrangement uses TRBV6-2 or TRBV6-3 and TRBJ2-7; 10 nucleotides align to TRBD2. V shed 6 bases, J shed 0 bases, and the junction held 11 bases outside the gene matches. From germline, CDR1 is MNHEY and CDR2 SVGEGT. This CDR3 is 17 amino acids long. CDR3 loop: CASRDAPGTSDSYEQYF. The CDR3 DNA reads as TGTGCCAGCAGAGACGCTCCCGGGACTAGCGACTCCTACGAGCAGTACTTC.

This clonotype was recorded at least ten times. The chain has TRBV20-1 and TRBJ2-7, with TRBD2 matching 15 bases. CDR1 is DFQATT and CDR2 is SNEGSKA in the germline V gene (reference sequence). V lost 4 bases, J lost 6 bases, and 16 bases stayed unmatched. The CDR3 length is 18 residues. The CDR3 DNA reads TGCAGTGCTACGCCATTACCGGGACTAGCGGGGGGTAATGGCGAGCAGTACTTC. It specifies CSATPLPGLAGGNGEQYF.

Note on this clonotype: This may arise from a read error, as a much more abundant clone is one base away. The chain links TRBV10-3 to TRBJ2-7; no reliable D call. V lost 6 bases, J lost 0 bases, and 9 bases lay in between. Germline assignment: CDR1 ENHRY and CDR2 SYGVKD. This CDR3 contains 13 residues. The CDR3 reads CAIREGTSYEQYF. CDR3 nucleotides: TGTGCCATCAGGGAAGGCACCTCCTACGAGCAGTACTTC.

The V gene is TRBV20-1, the J gene TRBJ1-1; D is possibly TRBD1 (5 bases). Germline CDR1 is DFQATT and CDR2 is SNEGSKA (reference sequence). This CDR3 has 14 amino acids. V lost 3 bases to trimming and J lost 0 bases, with 11 bases between them. The CDR3 DNA sequence: TGCAGTGCTAGCCCCGGACACCTGAACACTGAAGCTTTCTTT. It is translated as CSASPGHLNTEAFF.

This rearrangement joins TRBV5-1 to TRBJ2-1, with a tentative D call TRBD1 (6 bases). The CDR3 spans 15 residues. Trimming took off 4 bases at V and 9 bases at J, with 20 bases between the two ends. CDR1 and CDR2 (germline): SGHRS, YFSETQ. The CDR3 reads CASSQGHNSGGEQFF. The CDR3 DNA sequence: TGCGCCAGCAGCCAGGGACACAATAGTGGTGGTGAGCAGTTCTTC.

The chain couples TRBV2 to TRBJ2-7, with unresolved D. The CDR3 consists of 13 residues. The V end lost 6 bases, the J end lost 10 bases, and 19 bases lay between the germline ends. Germline loops: CDR1 SNHLY, CDR2 FYNNEI. The DNA for the CDR3 is TGTGCCAGCAGAGCCGGGCCCCGAGTGGCCCAGTACTTC. Amino acids: CASRAGPRVAQYF.

This chain joins TRBV20-1 and TRBJ1-4; D is unclear. V lost 1 base and J lost 8, with 11 bases in between. The length of the CDR3 is 13 residues. Germline assignment: CDR1 DFQATT and CDR2 SNEGSKA (reference sequence). Here the CDR3 reads CSARGFGREKLFF. CDR3 DNA: TGCAGTGCTAGAGGATTTGGCCGAGAAAAACTGTTTTTT.

This clonotype appeared many times. J is TRBJ2-5 and V is TRBV7-9; no reliable D call. Germline-derived CDR1 and CDR2 are SEHNR and FQNEAQ (reference sequence). V gave up 5 bases and J gave up 5 bases, with 9 bases separating them. This CDR3 contains 12 residues. CDR3 protein: CASSRNAETQYF. The CDR3, as DNA: TGTGCCAGCAGCCGAAATGCCGAGACCCAGTACTTC.

This clonotype was counted many times. The V call is TRBV7-3, the J call TRBJ2-3, with 9 nucleotides matching TRBD1. CDR3 length equals 17 residues. Germline V lookup: CDR1 SGHTA, CDR2 FQGTGA. The V segment lost 5 bases and the J segment 2 bases; nucleotides outside the gene matches: 11. CDR3 DNA sequence: TGTGCCAGCAGCCACCGGGACAGGGCTTCTTTCACAGATACGCAGTATTTT. Translation: CASSHRDRASFTDTQYF.

This clonotype was counted only a few times. The chain is built from TRBV6-2 or TRBV6-3 and TRBJ1-1; TRBD1 is a possible D gene (6 bases). Germline V gene sequence: CDR1 MNHEY, CDR2 SVGEGT. The germline V and J ends were trimmed by 4 bases and 1 base, with 10 bases remaining between them. The CDR3 contains 14 residues. The CDR3 region has the DNA TGTGCCAGCAGTTGGAGGGGGAAGAACACTGAAGCTTTCTTT. Translation gives CASSWRGKNTEAFF.

The table lists this clonotype with many counts. This may be a read error, as it is one base from a much larger clone. The chain is built from TRBV5-1 and TRBJ2-1; 8 bases line up with TRBD1. The germline CDR1 and CDR2 sequences are SGHRS and YFSETQ. The V and J ends lost 3 bases and 3 bases, in that order; junction bases with no gene match: 2. CDR3 length: 14 amino acids. CDR3 residues: CASSWDRRYNEQFF. CDR3 nucleotide sequence: TGCGCCAGCAGCTGGGACAGGCGCTACAATGAGCAGTTCTTC.

This clonotype appeared a few times. This rearrangement joins TRBV12-3 or TRBV12-4 to TRBJ2-5, with D perhaps matching TRBD2 (6 bases). The V end was cut by 4 bases, the J end by 4 bases, with 13 bases between. The CDR3 is 14 amino acids. The CDR3 DNA follows: TGTGCCAGCAGTTATTCGACGCGGGGAGAGACCCAGTACTTC. Encoded protein: CASSYSTRGETQYF.

The sample holds a few counts of this clonotype. A read error is possible here, since a much larger clone lies one base away. The chain links TRBV4-2 to TRBJ2-7, with D perhaps matching TRBD1 (5 bases). The CDR3 has 16 residues. V was pared by 0 bases and J by 9 bases, with 21 bases between. Germline V gene sequence: CDR1 LGHNA, CDR2 YNFKEQ. This chain's CDR3 is CASSQDEKGPRLGQYF. CDR3 nucleotides: TGTGCCAGCAGCCAAGATGAGAAGGGGCCAAGATTGGGGCAGTACTTC.

This clonotype was observed at least ten times. The rearrangement links TRBV3-1 to TRBJ1-2; TRBD1 matches at 10 bases. Germline CDR1 is LGHDT and CDR2 is YNNKEL (reference sequence). The CDR3 has 13 residues. Losses at the gene ends were 4 bases for V and 8 bases for J; bases not matched to a gene: 4. This chain's CDR3 is CASSRGTGDGYTF. DNA for the CDR3: TGTGCCAGCAGCCGTGGGACAGGGGACGGCTACACCTTC. The whole variable domain, remainder taken from reference TRBV3-1 and TRBJ1-2, is DTAVSQTPKYLVTQMGNDKSIKCEQNLGHDTMYWYKQDSKKFLKIMFSYNNKELIINETVPNRFSPKSPDKAHLNLHINSLELGDSAVYFCASSRGTGDGYTFGSGTRLTVV.